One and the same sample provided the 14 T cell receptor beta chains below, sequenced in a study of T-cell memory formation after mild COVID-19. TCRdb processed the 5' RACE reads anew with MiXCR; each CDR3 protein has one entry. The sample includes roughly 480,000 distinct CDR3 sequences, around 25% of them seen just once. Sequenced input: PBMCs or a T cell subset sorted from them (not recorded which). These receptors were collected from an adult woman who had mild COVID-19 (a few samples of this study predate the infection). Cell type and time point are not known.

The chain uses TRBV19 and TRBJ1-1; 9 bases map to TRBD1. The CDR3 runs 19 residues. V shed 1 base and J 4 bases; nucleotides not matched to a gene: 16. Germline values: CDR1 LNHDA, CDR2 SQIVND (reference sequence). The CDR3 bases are TGTGCCAGTAGTATAGGAAGATCGTTGGGACAGGGTAGGCGCACTGAAGCTTTCTTT. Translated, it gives CASSIGRSLGQGRRTEAFF.

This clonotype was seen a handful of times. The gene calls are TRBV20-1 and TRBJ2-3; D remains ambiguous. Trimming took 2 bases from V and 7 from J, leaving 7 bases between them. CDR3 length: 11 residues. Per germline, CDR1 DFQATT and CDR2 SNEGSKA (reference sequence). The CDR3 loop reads CSARPGYTQYF. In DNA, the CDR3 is TGCAGTGCTAGACCCGGATATACGCAGTATTTT.

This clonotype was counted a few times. CDR3: CASTRDRGAGELFF. Here the CDR3 DNA reads TGTGCCAGCACCCGGGACAGGGGGGCCGGGGAGCTGTTTTTT. This chain joins TRBV7-8 and TRBJ2-2, with 11 bases matching TRBD1. Germline CDR1 and CDR2: SGHVS and FQNEAQ. The trim removed 7 bases at V and 6 bases at J, leaving 4 bases unmatched. The CDR3 sequence is 14 residues long.

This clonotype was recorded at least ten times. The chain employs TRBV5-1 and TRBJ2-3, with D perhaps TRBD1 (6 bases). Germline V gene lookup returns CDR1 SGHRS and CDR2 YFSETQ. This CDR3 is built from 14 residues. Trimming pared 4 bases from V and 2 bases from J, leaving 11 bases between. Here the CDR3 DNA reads TGCGCCAGCAGCGGCACAGGGTCCACAGATACGCAGTATTTT. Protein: CASSGTGSTDTQYF.

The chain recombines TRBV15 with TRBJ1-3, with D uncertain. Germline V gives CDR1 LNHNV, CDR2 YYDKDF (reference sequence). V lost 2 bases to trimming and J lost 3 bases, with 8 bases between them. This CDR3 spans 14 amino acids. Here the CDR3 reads CATSRFYFGNTIYF. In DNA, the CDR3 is TGTGCCACCAGCAGATTCTATTTTGGAAACACCATATATTTT. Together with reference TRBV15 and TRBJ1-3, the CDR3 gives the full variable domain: DAMVIQNPRYQVTQFGKPVTLSCSQTLNHNVMYWYQQKSSQAPKLLFHYYDKDFNNEADTPDNFQSRRPNTSFCFLDIRSPGLGDTAMYLCATSRFYFGNTIYFGEGSWLTVV.

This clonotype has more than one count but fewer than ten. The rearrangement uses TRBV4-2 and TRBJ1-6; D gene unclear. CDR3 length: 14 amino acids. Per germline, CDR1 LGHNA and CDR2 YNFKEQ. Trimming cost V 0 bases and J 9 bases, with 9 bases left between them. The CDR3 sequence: CASSQDWFGSPLHF. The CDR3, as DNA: TGTGCCAGCAGCCAAGATTGGTTTGGTTCACCCCTCCACTTT.

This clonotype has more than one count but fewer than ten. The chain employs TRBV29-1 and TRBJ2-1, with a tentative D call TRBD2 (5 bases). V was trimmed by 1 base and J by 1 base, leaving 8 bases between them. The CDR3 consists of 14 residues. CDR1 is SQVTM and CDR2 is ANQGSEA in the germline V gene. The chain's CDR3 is CSVEVALSYNEQFF. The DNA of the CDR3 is TGCAGCGTTGAAGTAGCGCTATCCTACAATGAGCAGTTCTTC.

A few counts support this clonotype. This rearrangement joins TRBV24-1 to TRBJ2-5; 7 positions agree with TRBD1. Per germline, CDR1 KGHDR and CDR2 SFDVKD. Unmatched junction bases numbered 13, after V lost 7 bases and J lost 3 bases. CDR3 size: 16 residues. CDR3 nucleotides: TGTGCCACCAGCCTAACCGCAGGGCAGGGGGAAGAGACCCAGTACTTC. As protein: CATSLTAGQGEETQYF.

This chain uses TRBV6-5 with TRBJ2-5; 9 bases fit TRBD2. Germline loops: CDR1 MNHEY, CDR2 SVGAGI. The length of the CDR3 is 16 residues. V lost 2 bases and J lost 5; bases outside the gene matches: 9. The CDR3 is CASSYQGGRARETQYF. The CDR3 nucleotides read TGTGCCAGCAGTTACCAGGGCGGGAGGGCCCGTGAGACCCAGTACTTC.

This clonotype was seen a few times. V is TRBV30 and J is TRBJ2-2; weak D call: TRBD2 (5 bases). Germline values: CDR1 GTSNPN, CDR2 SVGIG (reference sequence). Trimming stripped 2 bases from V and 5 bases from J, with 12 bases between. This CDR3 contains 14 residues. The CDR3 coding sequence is TGTGCCTGGAGTCGTAGCCGCGGGACCGGGGAGCTGTTTTTT. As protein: CAWSRSRGTGELFF.

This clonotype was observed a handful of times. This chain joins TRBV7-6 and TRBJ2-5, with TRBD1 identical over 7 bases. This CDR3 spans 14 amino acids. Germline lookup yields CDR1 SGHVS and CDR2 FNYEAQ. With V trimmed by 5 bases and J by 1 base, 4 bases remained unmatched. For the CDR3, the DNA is TGTGCCAGCAGCAACAGACAGGGCCAAGAGACCCAGTACTTC. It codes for CASSNRQGQETQYF.

The CDR3 sequence: CSAHTRGAGGDTQYF. Written as DNA, the CDR3 is TGCAGTGCCCACACACGGGGGGCCGGGGGAGATACGCAGTATTTT. The chain recombines TRBV20-1 with TRBJ2-3; possibly TRBD2 for D (7 bases). The CDR3 length is 15 residues. Germline V gene lookup returns CDR1 DFQATT and CDR2 SNEGSKA (reference sequence). Between the trimmed V and J ends, which lost 6 bases and 5 bases, there was a span of 21 bases.

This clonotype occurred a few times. The CDR3 nucleotides read TGTGCCAGCAGCCGGACAGGGCATACCTACGAGCAGTACTTC. Translating gives CASSRTGHTYEQYF. The chain recombines TRBV12-3 or TRBV12-4 with TRBJ2-7; 8 bases align to TRBD1. The ends lost 6 bases at V and 2 bases at J; junction bases unmatched: 6. This CDR3 has 14 residues.

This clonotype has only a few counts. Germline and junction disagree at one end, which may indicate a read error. CDR3: CASSLGQRKNF. The CDR3 DNA reads as TGTGCCAGCAGCCTCGGACAGCGAAAGAATTTT. The chain carries TRBV5-4 and TRBJ2-3, with a possible D match to TRBD1 (6 bases). Germline V gene data show CDR1 as SGHNT and CDR2 as YYREEE (reference sequence). The CDR3 is 11 residues long. The variable domain in full, with the rest retrieved from reference TRBV5-4 and TRBJ2-3, is ETGVTQSPTHLIKTRGQQVTLRCSSQSGHNTVSWYQQALGQGPQFIFQYYREEENGRGNFPPRFSGLQFPNYSSELNVNALELDDSALYLCASSLGQRKNFGPGTRLTVL.